A single sample gave rise to the 14 T cell receptor beta chains below, sequenced in a study of radiation and T cells in renal cell carcinoma. The table came from immunoSEQ multiplex PCR; TCRdb's copy has only in-frame clones and leaves some out. The sample includes roughly 82,000 clones, nearly 90% of them seen just once. The time point denotes: blood 4 weeks post-SBRT, at nephrectomy. Sample treatment: 15 Gy SBRT to primary tumor, nephrectomy 4 weeks later. Sequenced here: blood, sampled from a patient whose treatment included radiotherapy and nephrectomy. All receptors derive from a woman in her seventies with renal cell carcinoma.

This clone was seen only once. The chain employs TRBV6-1 and TRBJ2-3; maybe TRBD2 (6 bases). This CDR3 is 12 amino acids long. The V end was cut by 9 bases, the J end by 3 bases, with 10 bases between. CDR1 and CDR2 from the germline V gene are MNHNS and SASEGT. DNA of the CDR3: TGTGCCAGTTTCGGGGGAACAGATACGCAGTATTTT. Its protein product is CASFGGTDTQYF.

The chain carries TRBV5-8 and TRBJ1-1, with D possibly TRBD1 on 5 matching bases. This CDR3 is built from 14 residues. V shed 2 bases and J shed 5 bases, with 13 bases lying between them. In germline, CDR1 is SGHTS, CDR2 YDEGEE. This chain's CDR3 is CASSFIGWGTEAFF. The CDR3, as DNA: TGTGCCAGCAGCTTTATCGGGTGGGGGACTGAAGCTTTCTTT. The full variable domain, its missing parts supplied by reference TRBV5-8 and TRBJ1-1, is EAGVTQSPTHLIKTRGQQATLRCSPISGHTSVYWYQQALGLGLQFLLWYDEGEERNRGNFPPRFSGRQFPNYSSELNVNALELEDSALYLCASSFIGWGTEAFFGQGTRLTVV.

V is TRBV5-1 and J is TRBJ2-7, with 7 nucleotides matching TRBD1. This CDR3 has 15 residues. After removal of 4 bases from V and 3 bases from J, the junction contained 10 bases not matched to a gene. Germline loops: CDR1 SGHRS, CDR2 YFSETQ. The CDR3 DNA follows: TGCGCCAGCAGCCCCAGACAGGGTGCCATCTACGAGCAGTACTTC. This encodes CASSPRQGAIYEQYF.

J is TRBJ2-5 and V is TRBV7-2; maybe TRBD1 (5 bases). V was cut by 0 bases and J by 2 bases, with 7 bases left in between. CDR3 length: 14 residues. Per the germline V gene, CDR1 is SGHTA and CDR2 is FQGNSA. The CDR3 loop is CASSLARQQETQYF. As DNA, the CDR3 is TGTGCCAGCAGCTTAGCGAGACAGCAAGAGACCCAGTACTTC.

There are a few counts of this clone. The chain links TRBV19 to TRBJ2-7, with D perhaps matching TRBD1 or TRBD2 (5 bases each). The germline gives CDR1 LNHDA, CDR2 SQIVND (reference sequence). V lost 2 bases to trimming and J lost 6 bases, with 14 bases between them. CDR3 length: 14 residues. CDR3 sequence reads: CASSITLAGSEQYF. The CDR3 DNA is TGTGCCAGTAGTATAACCCTAGCAGGGAGCGAGCAGTACTTC.

The gene calls are TRBV11-2 and TRBJ1-5; D remains unclear. Trimming removed 3 bases from V and 3 bases from J, with 9 bases in between. The CDR3 extends over 14 amino acids. CDR1 and CDR2 from the germline V gene are SGHAT and FQNNGV. The CDR3 reads CASSFAGFNQPQHF. The CDR3 nucleotides read TGTGCCAGCAGCTTCGCCGGCTTCAATCAGCCCCAGCATTTT.

The rearrangement joins TRBV4-2 to TRBJ1-2, with D maybe TRBD1 (5 bases). Deletions cut 4 bases from V and 8 bases from J, with 17 bases between. The CDR3 has 14 amino acids. Germline values: CDR1 LGHNA, CDR2 YNFKEQ. The CDR3 reads CASSRTGGEIGYTF. CDR3 sequence (DNA): TGTGCCAGCAGCCGGACCGGGGGGGAAATCGGCTACACCTTC.

The chain recombines TRBV4-2 with TRBJ2-3; D is undetermined. V gave up 1 base and J gave up 0 bases, with 5 bases separating them. CDR1 LGHNA and CDR2 YNFKEQ come from the germline V gene. The CDR3 sequence is 14 residues long. The CDR3 protein is CASSQGGSTDTQYF. DNA for the CDR3: TGTGCCAGCAGCCAAGGTGGCAGCACAGATACGCAGTATTTT.

CDR3 nucleotide sequence: TGCAGCGTTGATCAGGGGGGTTCGGAGCAGTACTTC. Translation gives CSVDQGGSEQYF. The chain has TRBV29-1 and TRBJ2-7; a weak D match, TRBD1 (7 bases). Trimming took 3 bases from V and 7 from J, leaving 13 bases between them. CDR3 length: 12 amino acids. The V gene's germline CDR1 is SQVTM and CDR2 ANQGSEA.

This clone has a single count. The V call is TRBV4-3, the J call TRBJ2-2; no definite D call. The CDR3 loop spans 14 amino acids. V lost 4 bases to trimming and J lost 7 bases, with 13 bases between them. Germline CDR1 is LGHNA and CDR2 is YSLEER. The CDR3 loop reads CASSPTAVGGELFF. CDR3 DNA sequence: TGCGCCAGCAGCCCCACCGCGGTTGGCGGGGAGCTGTTTTTT.

V gene TRBV20-1 combines with J gene TRBJ1-1; D not resolved. The germline CDR1 and CDR2 sequences are DFQATT and SNEGSKA (reference sequence). V was clipped by 7 bases and J by 0 bases, with 6 bases between them. The CDR3 length is 11 residues. CDR3 sequence: CSVLVNTEAFF. As DNA, the CDR3 is TGCAGTGTACTAGTGAACACTGAAGCTTTCTTT.

The chain combines TRBV10-3 with TRBJ1-5, with D perhaps matching TRBD1 (5 bases). V was clipped by 7 bases and J by 4 bases, with 11 bases between them. CDR1 and CDR2 (germline): ENHRY, SYGVKD. The CDR3 is made up of 13 amino acids. CDR3 sequence reads: CAINPGGNQPQHF. CDR3 nucleotide sequence: TGTGCCATCAACCCGGGGGGAAATCAGCCCCAGCATTTT.

The chain is built from TRBV28 and TRBJ2-5; D unresolved. The CDR3 runs 11 residues. V was trimmed by 5 bases and J by 4 bases, leaving 5 bases between them. In germline, CDR1 is MDHEN, CDR2 SYDVKM. This CDR3 reads CASSRLETQYF. The CDR3 coding sequence is TGTGCCAGCAGTAGACTAGAGACCCAGTACTTC.

This chain links TRBV2 with TRBJ2-1, with a tentative D call TRBD1 (6 bases). CDR1 SNHLY and CDR2 FYNNEI come from the germline V gene. The CDR3 is 11 residues long. Between the trimmed V and J ends, which lost 9 bases and 12 bases, there was a span of 15 bases. The chain's CDR3 is CASHRDTAQFF. Here the CDR3 DNA reads TGTGCCAGTCACCGGGACACGGCGCAGTTCTTC.